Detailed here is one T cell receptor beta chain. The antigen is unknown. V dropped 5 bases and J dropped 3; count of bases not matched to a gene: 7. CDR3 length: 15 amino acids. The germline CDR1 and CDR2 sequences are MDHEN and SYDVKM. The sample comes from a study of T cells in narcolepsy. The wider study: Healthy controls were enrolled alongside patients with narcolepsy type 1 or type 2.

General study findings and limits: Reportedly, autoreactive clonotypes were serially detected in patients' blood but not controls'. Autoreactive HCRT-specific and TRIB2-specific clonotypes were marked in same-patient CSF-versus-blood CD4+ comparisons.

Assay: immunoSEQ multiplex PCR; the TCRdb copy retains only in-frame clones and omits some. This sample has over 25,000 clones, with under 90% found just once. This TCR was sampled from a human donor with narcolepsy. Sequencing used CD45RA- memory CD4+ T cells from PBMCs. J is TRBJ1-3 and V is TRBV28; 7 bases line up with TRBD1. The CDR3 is CASSTPGQLGNTIYF. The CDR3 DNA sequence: TGTGCCAGCAGTACGCCGGGACAGCTTGGAAACACCATATATTTT.